Listed below are T cell receptor beta chains from one sample, sequenced in a study of blood T cell repertoires in COVID-19. Here immunoSEQ multiplex PCR was the method, and the copy in TCRdb shows in-frame clones only, minus some. The top ten clones hold less than 11% of a sample with 350,000 or so clones, 80% to 90% of them seen once. Sequencing input: peripheral blood. The receptors stem from a woman in her 30s with COVID-19, enrolled during active disease. CDR3s include the opening cysteine and the closing phenylalanine or tryptophan. D genes are given only for firm matches. Expanded clones are given a class, and other clones once, few, many or no size at all.

>-|-|TRBV2|TRBJ2-7
TGTGCCAGCAGCCTTTGGACTCCCTACGAGCAGTACTTC
CASSLWTPYEQYF
>-|-|TRBV5-6|TRBJ1-5
TGTGCCAGCAGCTTGACAGGGAGCAATCAGCCCCAGCATTTT
CASSLTGSNQPQHF
>TRBD1|-|TRBV23-1|TRBJ2-7
TGCGCCAGCAGTCAAGAGCCAGGGGGCCCCTACGAGCAGTACTTC
CASSQEPGGPYEQYF
>-|-|TRBV27|TRBJ2-2
TGTGCCAGCAGCCAACTAGCCGGGGAGCTGTTTTTT
CASSQLAGELFF
>TRBD2|-|TRBV30|TRBJ2-7
TGTGCCTGGAGCCCCCTCGCCCCCCTAGCGGGAGCCCACGAGCAGTACTTC
CAWSPLAPLAGAHEQYF
>-|-|TRBV27|TRBJ1-5
TGTGCCAGCAGTTTAGGGGGGATGGGTCAGCCCCAGCATTTT
CASSLGGMGQPQHF
>-|-|TRBV12-3/TRBV12-4|TRBJ2-7
TGTGCCAGCAGTTTCACAGTCTACGAGCAGTACTTC
CASSFTVYEQYF
>-|-|TRBV27|TRBJ2-3
TGTGCCAGCAGTTCCCTTTACACAGATACGCAGTATTTT
CASSSLYTDTQYF
>TRBD2|-|TRBV5-1|TRBJ2-1
TGCGCCAGCAGCATAGTAGCGGGAGCGTACAATGAGCAGTTCTTC
CASSIVAGAYNEQFF
>TRBD1|-|TRBV7-2|TRBJ2-7
TGTGCCAGCAGCTTTCTTGCAGGGGGCCGCTACGAGCAGTACTTC
CASSFLAGGRYEQYF
>TRBD1|-|TRBV2|TRBJ2-7
TGTGCCAGCAGATCGACAGGGTTCCCCTACGAGCAGTACTTC
CASRSTGFPYEQYF
>TRBD2|-|TRBV30|TRBJ2-5
TGTGCCTGGAGCCCTGGGGCGGGAGGGCCAGAGACCCAGTACTTC
CAWSPGAGGPETQYF
>-|-|TRBV5-1|TRBJ1-1
TGCGCCAGCAGCTTAGGGGCCCTGAACACTGAAGCTTTCTTT
CASSLGALNTEAFF
>TRBD2|-|TRBV29-1|TRBJ2-3
TGCAGCGCCTCCGGGAGGGCCCCTAGCACAGATACGCAGTATTTT
CSASGRAPSTDTQYF
>TRBD1|-|TRBV5-4|TRBJ2-2
TGTGCCAGCAGCGCGTTTGGGACAGGGGTCGGGGAGCTGTTTTTT
CASSAFGTGVGELFF
>-|-|TRBV10-2|TRBJ1-2
TGCGCCAGCACGCCATCTAGAGGTGGAGGCTACACCTTC
CASTPSRGGGYTF
>-|-|TRBV20-1|TRBJ2-5
TGCAGTGCCCAGGGGAAGACCCAGTACTTC
CSAQGKTQYF
>-|-|TRBV4-1|TRBJ2-7
TGCGCCAGCAGCCAAGTACACCAAAGCTCCTACGAGCAGTACTTC
CASSQVHQSSYEQYF
>TRBD2|-|TRBV9|TRBJ2-1
TGTGCCAGCAGCGAATTTAGCGGGAGGGTCTACAATGAGCAGTTCTTC
CASSEFSGRVYNEQFF
>-|-|TRBV30|TRBJ2-1
TGTGCCTGGAGTGTCGGGGGACGCCCTAATGAGCAGTTCTTC
CAWSVGGRPNEQFF
>TRBD2|once|TRBV6-4|TRBJ2-7
TGTGCCAGCAGTGACCCCGGTAGCGGGCTTCGATTCTACGAGCAGTACTTC
CASSDPGSGLRFYEQYF
>-|-|TRBV6-5|TRBJ1-1
TGTGCCAGCAGTTACTCGAGGGCGGCCAAAGCTTTCTTT
CASSYSRAAKAFF
>TRBD1|few|TRBV6-1|TRBJ2-1
TGTGCCAGCAGTGAAAAGCAGGGGGCGGGATACAATGAGCAGTTCTTC
CASSEKQGAGYNEQFF
>TRBD1|-|TRBV15|TRBJ1-5
TGTGCCACCAGCAGAACGGACAGGGGAGGGAGTCAGCCCCAGCATTTT
CATSRTDRGGSQPQHF
>-|-|TRBV23-1|TRBJ1-1
TGCGCCAGCAGTCCCTTCACTGAAGCTTTCTTT
CASSPFTEAFF
>TRBD1|few|TRBV7-9|TRBJ1-5
TGTGCCAGCAGTGGGACAGTCAACGCGGATAGCAATCAGCCCCAGCATTTT
CASSGTVNADSNQPQHF
>-|-|TRBV6-1|TRBJ1-3
TGTGCCAGCAGTGAGGTGGCCTTAGGAAACACCATATATTTT
CASSEVALGNTIYF
>TRBD2|-|TRBV24-1|TRBJ2-1
TGTGCCACAGGACTAGCGGGAGGTCTCCGCGAGAGTGAGCAGTTCTTC
CATGLAGGLRESEQFF
>-|-|TRBV9|TRBJ2-5
TGTGCCAGCAGCCGGGACAACCAAGAGACCCAGTACTTC
CASSRDNQETQYF
>-|-|TRBV30|TRBJ1-2
TGTGCCTGGAGCCGCCGGGACAACTCCTATGGCTACACCTTC
CAWSRRDNSYGYTF
>TRBD1|-|TRBV10-1|TRBJ2-6
TGCGCCAGCAGTGAGCCCACCCTAAACAGGGGCTGGGCCAACGTCCTGACTTTC
CASSEPTLNRGWANVLTF
>TRBD1|-|TRBV10-3|TRBJ1-6
TGTGCCATCAGTGGTGGGACAGGGGTAAATTCACCCCTCCACTTT
CAISGGTGVNSPLHF
>-|-|TRBV30|TRBJ1-5
TGTGCCTGGGGCGCCGGCGGACGGAGGAATCAGCCCCAGCATTTT
CAWGAGGRRNQPQHF
>TRBD1|-|TRBV14|TRBJ2-6
TGTGCCAGCAGCCAAGAGGGGACAGGGTGGACTGGGGCCAACGTCCTGACTTTC
CASSQEGTGWTGANVLTF
>-|-|TRBV28|TRBJ1-1
TGTGCCAGCAGTCGAACAGGGAGGGGAGCTACTGAAGCTTTCTTT
CASSRTGRGATEAFF
>-|-|TRBV12-3/TRBV12-4|TRBJ2-7
TGTGCCAGCAGGGGGCCCGGGTACGAGCAGTACTTC
CASRGPGYEQYF
>TRBD1|-|TRBV3-1/TRBV3-2|TRBJ1-2
TGTGCCAGCAGCAGCAACGACAGGGTTGGTGGCTACACCTTC
CASSSNDRVGGYTF
>TRBD2|few|TRBV25-1|TRBJ2-3
TGTGCCAGCAGTGAATTTCGCTTGAGCGGGAATAGCACAGATACGCAGTATTTT
CASSEFRLSGNSTDTQYF
>-|-|TRBV10-3|TRBJ2-5
TGTGCCATCAGAAATAGCGACCAAGAGACCCAGTACTTC
CAIRNSDQETQYF
>TRBD1|-|TRBV6-5|TRBJ2-3
TGTGCCAGCAGTTATGGACAGGGGTGGACAGATACGCAGTATTTT
CASSYGQGWTDTQYF
>TRBD2|-|TRBV7-9|TRBJ2-1
TGTGCCAGCAGCTTAGGGACTAGCGCCAATGAGCAGTTCTTC
CASSLGTSANEQFF
>-|-|TRBV19|TRBJ2-2
TGTGCCAGTTCCATTTTGAACACCGGGGAGCTGTTTTTT
CASSILNTGELFF
>TRBD1|-|TRBV30|TRBJ1-2
TGTGCCTGGGGGGGACAGGGTGGCGGCTACACCTTC
CAWGGQGGGYTF
>TRBD1|-|TRBV28|TRBJ2-5
TGTGCCAGCAGTTTCGGACAGGCGTACCAAGAGACCCAGTACTTC
CASSFGQAYQETQYF
>TRBD2|once|TRBV9|TRBJ2-1
TGTGCCAGCAGCCCCCGGACTAGCGGTTCCTACAATGAGCAGTTCTTC
CASSPRTSGSYNEQFF
>-|-|TRBV30|TRBJ2-1
TGTGCCTGGAGTGATGTGCACAATCAGCAGTTCTTC
CAWSDVHNQQFF
>-|-|TRBV6-4|TRBJ2-2
TGTGCCAGCAGTGCCGGGACTCACACCGGGGAGCTGTTTTTT
CASSAGTHTGELFF
>-|-|TRBV9|TRBJ2-5
TGTGCCAGCAGCACGCGAGAGGAGACCCAGTACTTC
CASSTREETQYF
>-|-|TRBV11-1|TRBJ2-7
TGTGCCAGCAGCCTCGGGACTTTGGGTCACGAGCAGTACTTC
CASSLGTLGHEQYF
>-|-|TRBV23-1|TRBJ2-4
TGCGCCAGCAGTCAACCCCTGGACAGAGCCAAAAACATTCAGTACTTC
CASSQPLDRAKNIQYF
>TRBD1|medium-sized|TRBV5-4|TRBJ1-6
TGTGCCAGCAGCGCACAGGGGAGGAATTCACCCCTCCACTTT
CASSAQGRNSPLHF
>-|-|TRBV5-1|TRBJ1-4
TGCGCCAGCAGCACCCGAGAGGGTGAGAAACTGTTTTTT
CASSTREGEKLFF
>-|-|TRBV6-1|TRBJ2-7
TGTGCCAGCAGTGATACAGGTAGCTCCTACGAGCAGTACTTC
CASSDTGSSYEQYF
>-|-|TRBV7-2|TRBJ1-2
TGTGCCAGCAGCAGCTGGGGCGGAAACTATGGCTACACCTTC
CASSSWGGNYGYTF
>TRBD1|-|TRBV19|TRBJ1-1
TGTGCCAGTAGATGGACAGGGCTAAACACTGAAGCTTTCTTT
CASRWTGLNTEAFF
>-|-|TRBV5-8|TRBJ1-1
TGTGCCAGCAGCCGGACAGAGAACACTGAAGCTTTCTTT
CASSRTENTEAFF
>-|-|TRBV4-1|TRBJ2-5
TGCGCCAGCAGCCAGCCGGGACTCCAAGAGACCCAGTACTTC
CASSQPGLQETQYF